These 21 T cell receptor beta chains were sequenced from one sample in a study of T cells in Graves' hyperthyroidism and ophthalmopathy. Amplification of TCR beta CDR3 regions was performed using RNA transcripts as template. The HTBI primer set was used in a first-round RT-PCR of the TCR CDR3. TCRdb ran MiXCR on the multiplex PCR reads and lists one entry per CDR3 protein. The table records some 490,000 distinct CDR3 sequences, about 20% of them present only once. Input material: blood. These receptors all stem from a woman in her seventies with Graves' ophthalmopathy.

This clonotype was observed a handful of times. This chain's CDR3 is CASSFRLAVYEQYF. The DNA for the CDR3 is TGTGCCAGCAGTTTTAGGCTAGCGGTCTACGAGCAGTACTTC. The chain employs TRBV12-3 or TRBV12-4 and TRBJ2-7, with 7 nucleotides matching TRBD2. CDR3 length: 14 residues. After removal of 3 bases from V and 3 bases from J, the junction contained 5 bases not matched to a gene.

This chain uses TRBV30 with TRBJ1-6; D might be TRBD1 (6 bases). There are 12 residues in the CDR3. V was pared by 4 bases and J by 7 bases, with 8 bases between. Germline loops: CDR1 GTSNPN, CDR2 SVGIG (reference sequence). The CDR3 loop is CAWMRGNSPLHF. In nucleotides, the CDR3 is TGTGCCTGGATGAGGGGGAATTCACCCCTCCACTTT.

This clonotype was observed a few times. The V call is TRBV20-1, the J call TRBJ2-1; D not resolved. CDR1 and CDR2 from the germline V gene are DFQATT and SNEGSKA (reference sequence). Trimming took 6 bases from V and 10 from J, leaving 13 bases between them. The CDR3 is made up of 11 amino acids. CDR3 sequence reads: CSATEVPEQFF. Written as DNA, the CDR3 is TGCAGTGCCACAGAAGTCCCGGAGCAGTTCTTC.

Many counts were recorded for this clonotype. CDR3 DNA sequence: TGTGCCAGCAGTGGACTTCTAGCGCAAGAGACCCAGTACTTC. Its translation: CASSGLLAQETQYF. V gene TRBV2 combines with J gene TRBJ2-5, with D possibly matching TRBD2 (6 bases). Trimming removed 4 bases at V and 2 bases at J, with 11 bases between. This CDR3 has 14 residues. The V gene's germline CDR1 is SNHLY and CDR2 FYNNEI.

This clonotype came up many times. This chain links TRBV6-1 with TRBJ1-2, with TRBD1 matching 9 bases. The CDR3 loop spans 16 amino acids. Germline CDR1 and CDR2: MNHNS and SASEGT. V was clipped by 5 bases and J by 8 bases; unmatched bases: 15. CDR3: CASSSLRGQGREGYTF. CDR3 in DNA: TGTGCCAGCAGTTCTCTTAGGGGACAGGGTCGTGAGGGCTACACCTTC.

In its sample, this clonotype was seen a few times. The rearrangement uses TRBV27 and TRBJ2-1; 8 bases line up with TRBD1. The CDR3 contains 13 residues. With V trimmed by 8 bases and J by 8 bases, 8 bases remained unmatched. In germline, CDR1 is MNHEY, CDR2 SMNVEV (reference sequence). The CDR3 reads CASLRQGTDEQFF. CDR3 in DNA: TGTGCCAGCCTAAGACAGGGGACGGATGAGCAGTTCTTC.

The sample holds a few counts of this clonotype. Here the CDR3 reads CASRESGQETQYF. The CDR3 nucleotides read TGTGCCAGCAGGGAGTCGGGGCAAGAGACCCAGTACTTC. V and J are TRBV6-2 or TRBV6-3 and TRBJ2-5; the D gene is possibly TRBD2 (5 bases). The germline V gene encodes CDR1 MNHEY and CDR2 SVGEGT. The germline V and J ends were trimmed by 6 bases and 2 bases, with 10 bases remaining between them. The CDR3 runs 13 residues.

Here the CDR3 DNA reads TGTGCCAGCAGCCCCAGCGGGAGGGCAGGACAAGAGACCCAGTACTTC. This encodes CASSPSGRAGQETQYF. The chain employs TRBV28 and TRBJ2-5; TRBD2 aligns across 10 bases. The CDR3 totals 16 residues. From germline, CDR1 is MDHEN and CDR2 SYDVKM. V dropped 6 bases and J dropped 2; count of bases not matched to a gene: 9.

J is TRBJ1-2 and V is TRBV4-1; tentatively, D is TRBD1 (5 bases). This CDR3 comprises 16 residues. Germline lookup yields CDR1 MGHRA and CDR2 YSYEKL. Trimming removed 0 bases from V and 3 bases from J, with 14 bases in between. CDR3: CASSQDPGRRDYGYTF. DNA of the CDR3: TGCGCCAGCAGCCAAGATCCGGGGCGGCGGGACTATGGCTACACCTTC.

This clonotype was found once. The chain joins TRBV10-3 to TRBJ2-3; a possible D gene is TRBD2 (6 bases). Germline V lookup: CDR1 ENHRY, CDR2 SYGVKD. The length of the CDR3 is 15 residues. Trimming removed 4 bases at V and 0 bases at J, with 11 bases between. CDR3 sequence: CAISGGGVSTDTQYF. In DNA, the CDR3 is TGTGCCATCAGTGGGGGCGGGGTCAGCACAGATACGCAGTATTTT.

V gene TRBV5-1 combines with J gene TRBJ2-1, with a possible D match to TRBD2 (5 bases). In germline, CDR1 is SGHRS, CDR2 YFSETQ. Trimming removed 0 bases at V and 3 bases at J, with 7 bases between. The CDR3 contains 14 residues. The CDR3 protein is CASSLGENYNEQFF. The CDR3, as DNA: TGCGCCAGCAGCTTGGGGGAGAACTACAATGAGCAGTTCTTC.

This clonotype showed up many times. This chain joins TRBV11-2 and TRBJ2-7, with D hard to call. The germline V gene encodes CDR1 SGHAT and CDR2 FQNNGV. The germline V and J ends were trimmed by 5 bases and 1 base, with 6 bases remaining between them. This CDR3 has 12 amino acids. The CDR3 sequence: CASSQLSYEQYF. The CDR3 DNA sequence: TGTGCCAGCAGCCAGCTATCCTACGAGCAGTACTTC.

This clonotype was observed at least ten times. The V gene is TRBV11-2, the J gene TRBJ2-2; perhaps TRBD1 as D (5 bases). In germline, CDR1 is SGHAT, CDR2 FQNNGV. Trimming took off 1 base at V and 9 bases at J, with 6 bases between the two ends. The CDR3 has 12 amino acids. The CDR3 protein is CASSLVGRELFF. The CDR3 nucleotides are TGTGCCAGCAGCTTAGTGGGGCGGGAGCTGTTTTTT.

This clonotype was recorded at least ten times. The chain recombines TRBV12-3 or TRBV12-4 with TRBJ1-1, with D uncertain. The CDR3 has 13 residues. V lost 3 bases to trimming and J lost 4 bases, with 9 bases between them. Here the CDR3 reads CASSLWVGTEAFF. DNA for the CDR3: TGTGCCAGCAGTTTGTGGGTGGGCACTGAAGCTTTCTTT.

J is TRBJ1-5 and V is TRBV20-1; maybe TRBD1 (5 bases). This CDR3 contains 13 residues. Between the trimmed V and J ends, which lost 5 bases and 7 bases, there was a span of 15 bases. CDR1 is DFQATT, CDR2 SNEGSKA, per germline (reference sequence). The chain's CDR3 is CSADQGLQQPQHF. CDR3 DNA: TGCAGTGCTGATCAGGGACTACAACAGCCCCAGCATTTT.

The chain links TRBV19 to TRBJ2-2; the match to TRBD2 covers 7 bases. CDR1 is LNHDA, CDR2 SQIVND, per germline (reference sequence). The V segment lost 5 bases and the J segment 6 bases; nucleotides outside the gene matches: 6. The CDR3 runs to 14 residues. The CDR3 nucleotides are TGTGCCAGTAGTTATGGCGGGAGTTCCGGGGAGCTGTTTTTT. It yields the protein CASSYGGSSGELFF.

This chain links TRBV7-8 with TRBJ1-1; D not certain. Trimming pared 5 bases from V and 1 base from J, leaving 11 bases between. CDR3 size: 14 residues. The germline gives CDR1 SGHVS, CDR2 FQNEAQ. The CDR3 sequence is CASSAKLENTEAFF. The DNA of the CDR3 is TGTGCCAGCAGCGCCAAGTTGGAGAACACTGAAGCTTTCTTT. The full variable domain, rest sourced from reference TRBV7-8 and TRBJ1-1, is GAGVSQSPRYKVAKRGQDVALRCDPISGHVSLFWYQQALGQGPEFLTYFQNEAQLDKSGLPSDRFFAERPEGSVSTLKIQRTQQEDSAVYLCASSAKLENTEAFFGQGTRLTVV.

This clonotype was counted only a few times. The chain is built from TRBV6-2 or TRBV6-3 and TRBJ2-1; 9 bases agree with TRBD1. J gave up 9 bases and V 6 bases, and 15 bases lay outside the gene matches. This CDR3 comprises 16 residues. CDR1 and CDR2 from the germline V gene are MNHEY and SVGEGT. The DNA for the CDR3 is TGTGCCAGCAGCCTCCGTGAGACAGGGGGTATTATTGAGCAGTTCTTC. Translated, it gives CASSLRETGGIIEQFF.

This clonotype showed up just once. This chain connects TRBV20-1 to TRBJ1-1; D is undetermined. This CDR3 contains 14 residues. Germline loops: CDR1 DFQATT, CDR2 SNEGSKA (reference sequence). The V end was cut by 5 bases, the J end by 1 base, with 14 bases between. The CDR3, as DNA: TGCAGTGCTTACCCACAGATTACGAACACTGAAGCTTTCTTT. Protein product: CSAYPQITNTEAFF.

The table lists this clonotype with many counts. The rearrangement uses TRBV6-2 or TRBV6-3 and TRBJ2-7; D not certain. V lost 2 bases and J 6 bases, leaving 5 bases between the germline ends. The germline CDR1 and CDR2 sequences are MNHEY and SVGEGT. CDR3 size: 11 residues. The DNA of the CDR3 is TGTGCCAGCAGTTACGGGGTCGAGCAGTACTTC. It encodes CASSYGVEQYF.

V usage is TRBV5-1 and J usage is TRBJ2-1; 9 bases are shared with TRBD2. The junction had 4 bases not matched to a gene; V was cut back by 0 bases and J by 6 bases. Germline lookup yields CDR1 SGHRS and CDR2 YFSETQ. The CDR3 has 15 residues. The chain's CDR3 is CASSLDGTSPNEQFF. CDR3 DNA: TGCGCCAGCAGCTTGGATGGGACTAGCCCCAATGAGCAGTTCTTC.